The source of this T cell receptor beta chain is a study of T cells in tumors after PD-1 blockade. Only in-frame clones appear in the TCRdb table, and some are missing; sequencing was by immunoSEQ multiplex PCR. The sample contains about 59,000 clones, around 80% of which appear only once. There are 14 residues in the CDR3. Germline V gives CDR1 GTSNPN, CDR2 SVGIG (reference sequence). The V and J ends lost 0 bases and 2 bases respectively, with 9 bases between them. The sample was PBMCs, taken before anti-PD-1 treatment. The chain links TRBV30 to TRBJ2-3; D uncertain. This receptor was obtained from a human donor with basal cell carcinoma. The CDR3 nucleotides are TGTGCCTGGAGTGTACCGCGACCCACAGATACGCAGTATTTT. Amino acids: CAWSVPRPTDTQYF.